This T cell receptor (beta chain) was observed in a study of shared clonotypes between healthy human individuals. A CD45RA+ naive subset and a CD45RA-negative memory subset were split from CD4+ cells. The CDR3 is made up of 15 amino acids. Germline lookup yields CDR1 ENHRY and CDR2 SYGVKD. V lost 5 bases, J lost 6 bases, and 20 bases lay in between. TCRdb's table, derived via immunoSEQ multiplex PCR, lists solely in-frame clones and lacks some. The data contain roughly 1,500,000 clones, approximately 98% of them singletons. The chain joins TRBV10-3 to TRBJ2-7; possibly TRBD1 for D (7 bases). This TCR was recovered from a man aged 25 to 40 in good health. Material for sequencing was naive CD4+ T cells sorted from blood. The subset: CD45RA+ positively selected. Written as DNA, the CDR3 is TGTGCCATCAGTCCACACCAGGGGGGCTCCGGCGAGCAGTACTTC. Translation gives CAISPHQGGSGEQYF.